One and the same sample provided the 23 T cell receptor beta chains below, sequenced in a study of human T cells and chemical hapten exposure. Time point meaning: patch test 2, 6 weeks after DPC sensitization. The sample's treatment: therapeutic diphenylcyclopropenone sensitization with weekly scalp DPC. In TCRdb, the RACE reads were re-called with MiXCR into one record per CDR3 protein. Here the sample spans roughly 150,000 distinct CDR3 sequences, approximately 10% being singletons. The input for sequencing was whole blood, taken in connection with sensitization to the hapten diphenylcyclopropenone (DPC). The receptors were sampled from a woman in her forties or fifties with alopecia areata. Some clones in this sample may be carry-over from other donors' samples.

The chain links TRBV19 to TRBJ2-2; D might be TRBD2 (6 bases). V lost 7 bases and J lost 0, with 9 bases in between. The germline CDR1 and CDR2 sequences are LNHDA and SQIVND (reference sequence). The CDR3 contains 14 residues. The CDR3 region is CASIGTANTGELFF. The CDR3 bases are TGTGCCAGTATTGGGACTGCGAACACCGGGGAGCTGTTTTTT.

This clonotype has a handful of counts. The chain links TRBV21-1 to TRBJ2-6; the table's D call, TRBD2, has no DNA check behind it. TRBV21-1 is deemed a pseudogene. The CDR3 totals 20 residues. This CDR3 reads CASSNLLRTSRIAGANVLTF. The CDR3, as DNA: TGTGCCAGCAGCAATTTACTACGGACCTCCCGGATCGCTGGGGCCAACGTCCTGACTTTC.

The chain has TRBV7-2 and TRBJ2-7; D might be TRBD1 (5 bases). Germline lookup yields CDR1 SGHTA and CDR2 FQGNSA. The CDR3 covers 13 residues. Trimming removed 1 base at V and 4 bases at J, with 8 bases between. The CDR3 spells CASSLGQPYEQYF. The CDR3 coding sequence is TGTGCCAGCAGCTTAGGACAGCCGTACGAGCAGTACTTC.

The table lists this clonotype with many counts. DNA of the CDR3: TGTGCCAGCAGCCCACGGACAGCGTACTATGGCTACACCTTC. It specifies CASSPRTAYYGYTF. This sequence joins TRBV28 and TRBJ1-2; TRBD1 might be the D (6 bases). Germline V gene data show CDR1 as MDHEN and CDR2 as SYDVKM. The CDR3 sequence is 14 residues long. V gave up 6 bases and J gave up 3 bases, with 14 bases separating them.

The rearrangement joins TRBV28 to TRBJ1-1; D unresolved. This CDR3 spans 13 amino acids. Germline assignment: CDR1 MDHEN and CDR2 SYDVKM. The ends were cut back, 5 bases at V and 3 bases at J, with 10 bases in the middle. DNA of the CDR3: TGTGCCAGCAGTCCGCCCCCCCACACTGAAGCTTTCTTT. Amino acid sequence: CASSPPPHTEAFF. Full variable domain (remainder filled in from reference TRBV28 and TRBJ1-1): DVKVTQSSRYLVKRTGEKVFLECVQDMDHENMFWYRQDPGLGLRLIYFSYDVKMKEKGDIPEGYSVSREKKERFSLILESASTNQTSMYLCASSPPPHTEAFFGQGTRLTVV.

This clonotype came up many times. Written as DNA, the CDR3 is TGCAGCGCTGGCCAAAGCGGGAGCTCCTACGAGCAGTACTTC. Translated, it gives CSAGQSGSSYEQYF. This sequence joins TRBV29-1 and TRBJ2-7; 8 bases fit TRBD2. Per germline, CDR1 SQVTM and CDR2 ANQGSEA. V shed 7 bases and J 0 bases; nucleotides not matched to a gene: 8. The CDR3 has 14 amino acids.

The CDR3: CASSPGTGVGQAFF. CDR3 sequence (DNA): TGTGCCAGCAGTCCCGGGACAGGGGTTGGTCAAGCTTTCTTT. The rearrangement links TRBV12-3 or TRBV12-4 to TRBJ1-1; 10 positions match TRBD1. The V and J ends lost 5 bases and 9 bases, in that order; junction bases with no gene match: 9. CDR3 length: 14 amino acids.

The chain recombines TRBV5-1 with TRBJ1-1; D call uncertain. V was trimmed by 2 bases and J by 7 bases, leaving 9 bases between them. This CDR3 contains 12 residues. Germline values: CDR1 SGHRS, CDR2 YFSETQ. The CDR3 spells CASSFLGIEAFF. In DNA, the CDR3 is TGCGCCAGCAGCTTCCTTGGGATTGAAGCTTTCTTT. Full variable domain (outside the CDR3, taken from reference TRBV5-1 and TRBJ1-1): KAGVTQTPRYLIKTRGQQVTLSCSPISGHRSVSWYQQTPGQGLQFLFEYFSETQRNKGNFPGRFSGRQFSNSRSEMNVSTLELGDSALYLCASSFLGIEAFFGQGTRLTVV.

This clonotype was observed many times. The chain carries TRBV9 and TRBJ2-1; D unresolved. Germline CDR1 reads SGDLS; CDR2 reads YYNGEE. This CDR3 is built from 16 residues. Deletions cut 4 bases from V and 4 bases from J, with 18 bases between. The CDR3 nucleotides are TGTGCCAGCAGCCCCCTGGACCTTGTGGATTACAATGAGCAGTTCTTC. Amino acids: CASSPLDLVDYNEQFF.

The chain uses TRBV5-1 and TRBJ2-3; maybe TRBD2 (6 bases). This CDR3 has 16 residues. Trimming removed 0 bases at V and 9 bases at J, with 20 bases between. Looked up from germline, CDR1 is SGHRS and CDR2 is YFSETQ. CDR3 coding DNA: TGCGCCAGCAGCTTGGACGGAGGGGCGTTCTCCAGCACGCAGTATTTT. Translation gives CASSLDGGAFSSTQYF.

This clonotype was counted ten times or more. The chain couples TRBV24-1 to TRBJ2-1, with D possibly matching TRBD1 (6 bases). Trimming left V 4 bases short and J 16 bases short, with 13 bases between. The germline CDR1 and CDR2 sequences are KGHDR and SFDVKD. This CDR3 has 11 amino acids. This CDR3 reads CATSENRVVFF. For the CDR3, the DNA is TGTGCCACCAGTGAAAACAGGGTTGTTTTCTTC.

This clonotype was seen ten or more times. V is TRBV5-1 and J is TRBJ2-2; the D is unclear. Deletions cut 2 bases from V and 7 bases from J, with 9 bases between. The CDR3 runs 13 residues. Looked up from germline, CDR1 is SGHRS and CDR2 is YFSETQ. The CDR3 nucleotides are TGCGCCAGCAGCTTACAGCCGATCGGGGAGCTGTTTTTT. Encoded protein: CASSLQPIGELFF.

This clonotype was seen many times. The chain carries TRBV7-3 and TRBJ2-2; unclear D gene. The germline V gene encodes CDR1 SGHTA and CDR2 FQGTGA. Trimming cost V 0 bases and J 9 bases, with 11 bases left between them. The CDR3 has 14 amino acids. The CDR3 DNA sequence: TGTGCCAGCAGCTTAACCGGCCGGGTTCGGGAGCTGTTTTTT. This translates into CASSLTGRVRELFF.

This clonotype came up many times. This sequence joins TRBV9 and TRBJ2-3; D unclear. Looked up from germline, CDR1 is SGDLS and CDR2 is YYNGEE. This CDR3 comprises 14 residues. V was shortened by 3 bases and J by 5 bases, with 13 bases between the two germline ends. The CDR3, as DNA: TGTGCCAGCAGCGAGGACCTTTTGGTAGATACGCAGTATTTT. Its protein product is CASSEDLLVDTQYF.

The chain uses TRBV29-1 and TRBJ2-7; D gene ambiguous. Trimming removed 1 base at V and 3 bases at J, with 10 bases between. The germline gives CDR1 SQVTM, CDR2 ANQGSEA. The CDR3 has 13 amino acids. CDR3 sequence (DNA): TGCAGCGTTGAAGGAATGTCAGGCTACGAGCAGTACTTC. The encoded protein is CSVEGMSGYEQYF.

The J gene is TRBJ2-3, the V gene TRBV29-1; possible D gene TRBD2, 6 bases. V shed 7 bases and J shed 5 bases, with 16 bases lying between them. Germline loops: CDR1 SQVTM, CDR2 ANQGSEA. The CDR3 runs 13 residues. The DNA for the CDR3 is TGCAGCGCCGGAAGGGAGGCCCTAGATACGCAGTATTTT. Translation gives CSAGREALDTQYF.

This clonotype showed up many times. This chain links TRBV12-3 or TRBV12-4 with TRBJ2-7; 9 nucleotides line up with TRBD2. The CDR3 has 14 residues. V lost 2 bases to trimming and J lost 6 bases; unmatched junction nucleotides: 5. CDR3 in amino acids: CASSLLGLASEQYF. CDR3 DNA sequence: TGTGCCAGCAGTTTATTGGGACTAGCTAGCGAGCAGTACTTC.

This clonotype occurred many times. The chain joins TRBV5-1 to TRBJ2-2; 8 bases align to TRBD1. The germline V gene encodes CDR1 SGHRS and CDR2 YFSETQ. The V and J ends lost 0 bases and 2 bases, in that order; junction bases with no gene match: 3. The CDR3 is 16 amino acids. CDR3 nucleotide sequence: TGCGCCAGCAGCTTGGTGACAGGGGTTAACACCGGGGAGCTGTTTTTT. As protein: CASSLVTGVNTGELFF.

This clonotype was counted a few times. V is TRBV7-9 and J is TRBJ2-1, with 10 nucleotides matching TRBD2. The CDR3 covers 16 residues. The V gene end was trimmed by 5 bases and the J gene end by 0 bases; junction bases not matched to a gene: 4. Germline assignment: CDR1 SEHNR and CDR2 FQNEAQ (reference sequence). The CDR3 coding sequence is TGTGCCAGCAGCCCCTGGACTAGCGGCTCCTACAATGAGCAGTTCTTC. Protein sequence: CASSPWTSGSYNEQFF.

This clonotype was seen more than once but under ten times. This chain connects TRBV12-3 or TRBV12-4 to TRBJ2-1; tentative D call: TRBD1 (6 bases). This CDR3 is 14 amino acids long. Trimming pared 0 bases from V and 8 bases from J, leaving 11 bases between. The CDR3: CASSLALGGHEQFF. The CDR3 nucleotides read TGTGCCAGCAGTTTAGCGCTAGGGGGACATGAGCAGTTCTTC.

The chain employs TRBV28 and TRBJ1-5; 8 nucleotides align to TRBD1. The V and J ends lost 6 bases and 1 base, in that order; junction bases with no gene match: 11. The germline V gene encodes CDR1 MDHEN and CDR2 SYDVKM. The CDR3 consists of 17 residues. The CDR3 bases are TGTGCCAGCAGCGTGACCCAGGGGGCGGCCAGCAATCAGCCCCAGCATTTT. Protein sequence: CASSVTQGAASNQPQHF.

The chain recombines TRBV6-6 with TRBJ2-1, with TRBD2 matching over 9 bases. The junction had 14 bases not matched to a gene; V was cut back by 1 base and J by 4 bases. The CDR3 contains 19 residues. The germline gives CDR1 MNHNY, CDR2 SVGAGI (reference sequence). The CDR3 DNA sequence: TGTGCCAGCAGTTACTTTCCCCCCCAAGCTAGCGGGACGTACAATGAGCAGTTCTTC. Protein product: CASSYFPPQASGTYNEQFF.

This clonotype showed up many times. CDR3 residues: CASSHRGQAQETQYF. CDR3 DNA sequence: TGTGCCAGCAGCCACAGGGGGCAGGCCCAAGAGACCCAGTACTTC. The chain carries TRBV5-4 and TRBJ2-5; 9 bases map to TRBD1. Germline CDR1 is SGHNT and CDR2 is YYREEE (reference sequence). The CDR3 sequence is 15 residues long. V lost 4 bases and J lost 1; bases outside the gene matches: 5.